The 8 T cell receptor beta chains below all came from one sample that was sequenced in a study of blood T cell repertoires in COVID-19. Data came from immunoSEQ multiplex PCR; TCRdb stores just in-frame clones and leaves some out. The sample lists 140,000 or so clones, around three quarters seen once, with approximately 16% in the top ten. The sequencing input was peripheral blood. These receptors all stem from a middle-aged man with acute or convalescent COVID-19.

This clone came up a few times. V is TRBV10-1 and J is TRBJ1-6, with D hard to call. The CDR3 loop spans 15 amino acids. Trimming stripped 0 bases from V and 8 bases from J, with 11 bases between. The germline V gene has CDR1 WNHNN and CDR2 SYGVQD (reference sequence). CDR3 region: CASSESWEADSPLHF. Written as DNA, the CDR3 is TGCGCCAGCAGTGAGTCCTGGGAGGCTGATTCACCCCTCCACTTT.

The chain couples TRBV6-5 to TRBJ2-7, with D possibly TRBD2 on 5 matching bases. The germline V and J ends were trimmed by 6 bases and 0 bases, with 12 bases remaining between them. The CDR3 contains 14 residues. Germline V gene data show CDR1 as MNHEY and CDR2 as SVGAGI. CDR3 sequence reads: CASSLTGSSYEQYF. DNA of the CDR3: TGTGCCAGCAGCCTTACGGGGAGCTCCTACGAGCAGTACTTC.

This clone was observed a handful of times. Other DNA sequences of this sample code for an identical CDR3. CDR3: CASSYELNQPQHF. The CDR3 DNA is TGTGCCAGCAGTTATGAACTCAATCAGCCCCAGCATTTT. V gene TRBV6-5 combines with J gene TRBJ1-5; D not certain. V lost 3 bases to trimming and J lost 3 bases, with 6 bases between them. CDR1 and CDR2 (germline): MNHEY, SVGAGI. CDR3 size: 13 residues.

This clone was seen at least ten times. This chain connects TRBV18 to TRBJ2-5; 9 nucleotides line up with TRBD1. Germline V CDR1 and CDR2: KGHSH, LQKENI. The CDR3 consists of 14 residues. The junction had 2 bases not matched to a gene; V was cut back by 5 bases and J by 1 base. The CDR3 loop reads CASSSGQGQETQYF. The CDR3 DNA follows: TGTGCCAGCTCATCGGGACAGGGCCAAGAGACCCAGTACTTC.

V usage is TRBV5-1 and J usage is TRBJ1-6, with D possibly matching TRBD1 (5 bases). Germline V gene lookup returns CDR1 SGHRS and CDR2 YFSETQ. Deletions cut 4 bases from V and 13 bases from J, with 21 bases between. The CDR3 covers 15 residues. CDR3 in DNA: TGCGCCAGCAGCCCCGATGCCGGGACTTGGGCGCCCCTCCACTTT. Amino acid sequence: CASSPDAGTWAPLHF.

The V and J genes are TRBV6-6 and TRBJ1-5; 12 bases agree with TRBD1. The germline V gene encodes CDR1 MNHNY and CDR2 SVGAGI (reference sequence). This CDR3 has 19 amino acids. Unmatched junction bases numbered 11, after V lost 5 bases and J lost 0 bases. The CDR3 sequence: CASSPGTGGQVYSNQPQHF. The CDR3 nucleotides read TGTGCCAGCAGTCCCGGGACAGGGGGCCAAGTTTATAGCAATCAGCCCCAGCATTTT.

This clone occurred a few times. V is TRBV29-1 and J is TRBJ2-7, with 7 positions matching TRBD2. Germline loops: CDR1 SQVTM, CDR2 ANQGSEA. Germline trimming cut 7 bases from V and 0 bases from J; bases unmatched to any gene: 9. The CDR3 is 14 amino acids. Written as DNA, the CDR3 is TGCAGCGCCTCGCGAGCGGGAACCTCCTACGAGCAGTACTTC. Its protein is CSASRAGTSYEQYF.

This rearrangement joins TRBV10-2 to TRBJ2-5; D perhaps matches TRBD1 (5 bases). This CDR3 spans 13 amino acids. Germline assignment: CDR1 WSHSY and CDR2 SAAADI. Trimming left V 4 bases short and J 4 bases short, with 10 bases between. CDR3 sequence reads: CASSVIQGETQYF. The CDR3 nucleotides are TGCGCCAGCAGTGTAATTCAGGGAGAGACCCAGTACTTC.